This T cell receptor beta chain comes out of a study of blood T cells in healthy people across ages. Overall study findings and caveats: Long-lived donors had more naive CD4+ cells and higher diversity than aged donors.

Alongside a J-beta primer mix, a sample-barcoded 5' primer served in a second PCR lasting roughly 6 to 12 cycles. TCRdb redid the calling of the 5' RACE reads with MiXCR, one entry per CDR3 protein. Here the sample spans hundreds of thousands of distinct CDR3 sequences, less than 45% being singletons. This clonotype was seen only once. Its specificity is unknown. The study recruited healthy Caucasian donors from Russia who were aged about 6 to 95. Every donor contributed roughly 10 milliliters of peripheral blood by blood draw. Sequenced material: blood. The source is an elderly man in good health.

The CDR3 region is CASSSRGEEQFF. The CDR3 DNA follows: TGTGCCAGCTCATCCCGCGGAGAGGAGCAGTTCTTC. This chain uses TRBV18 with TRBJ2-1; D gene ambiguous. This CDR3 has 12 amino acids. Germline V gives CDR1 KGHSH, CDR2 LQKENI. Trimming shortened V by 5 bases and J by 10 bases, and 12 bases separated the two germline ends.